The 26 T cell receptor beta chains in this list originate from one sample, sequenced in a study of T-cell memory formation after mild COVID-19. MiXCR was run by TCRdb on the 5' RACE reads, yielding one entry per CDR3 protein. The sample lists tens of thousands of distinct CDR3 sequences; around 6.1% were seen once. Sequencing used PBMCs or a T cell subset sorted from them (not recorded which). The receptors were gathered from an adult who had mild COVID-19 (a few samples of this study predate the infection). Cell type and time point are not known.

This chain joins TRBV5-1 and TRBJ1-6, with 7 bases that match TRBD1. There are 13 residues in the CDR3. After removal of 3 bases from V and 9 bases from J, the junction contained 3 bases not matched to a gene. Germline assignment: CDR1 SGHRS and CDR2 YFSETQ. CDR3 protein: CASSSTGFSPLHF. DNA for the CDR3: TGCGCCAGCAGCTCGACAGGGTTTTCACCCCTCCACTTT.

This clonotype was found many times. V is TRBV29-1 and J is TRBJ2-2; D remains ambiguous. CDR3 length: 11 residues. Germline-derived CDR1 and CDR2 are SQVTM and ANQGSEA. V dropped 4 bases and J dropped 7 bases, with 7 bases sitting between them. CDR3 residues: CSVGSVGELFF. DNA for the CDR3: TGCAGCGTTGGTTCGGTCGGGGAGCTGTTTTTT.

This clonotype was detected only a few times. The chain couples TRBV24-1 to TRBJ1-5; possibly TRBD1 for D (5 bases). Trimming pared 2 bases from V and 0 bases from J, leaving 10 bases between. The germline V gene has CDR1 KGHDR and CDR2 SFDVKD. The CDR3 consists of 16 residues. The CDR3 sequence is CATSDSGRTSNQPQHF. In DNA form, the CDR3 reads TGTGCCACCAGTGATTCGGGACGGACTAGCAATCAGCCCCAGCATTTT.

The table lists this clonotype with many counts. J is TRBJ2-2 and V is TRBV4-2, with TRBD2 matching over 13 bases. J lost 5 bases, V lost 1 base, and 4 bases had no gene match. Germline CDR1 LGHNA, CDR2 YNFKEQ. The CDR3 consists of 17 residues. This CDR3 reads CASSQGGTSGKTGELFF. The CDR3 DNA reads TGTGCCAGCAGCCAAGGAGGGACTAGCGGGAAAACCGGGGAGCTGTTTTTT.

The chain joins TRBV5-6 to TRBJ1-2; tentative D call: TRBD1 (6 bases). The germline gives CDR1 SGHDT, CDR2 YYEEEE. Trimming removed 4 bases at V and 7 bases at J, with 20 bases between. CDR3 length equals 15 residues. This CDR3 reads CASSHPRGGPFGYTF. In DNA form, the CDR3 reads TGTGCCAGCAGCCACCCCCGAGGGGGGCCCTTTGGCTACACCTTC.

The chain couples TRBV2 to TRBJ1-1, with 8 bases aligning to TRBD1. V trimming: 5 bases; J trimming: 7 bases; junction bases outside the gene matches: 12. CDR1 is SNHLY and CDR2 is FYNNEI in the germline V gene. CDR3 length: 15 residues. CDR3 loop: CASSYLGQGQGEAFF. For the CDR3, the DNA is TGTGCCAGCAGTTACTTAGGACAGGGCCAAGGTGAAGCTTTCTTT. Drawing the rest from reference TRBV2 and TRBJ1-1, the complete variable domain is EPEVTQTPSHQVTQMGQEVILRCVPISNHLYFYWYRQILGQKVEFLVSFYNNEISEKSEIFDDQFSVERPDGSNFTLKIRSTKLEDSAMYFCASSYLGQGQGEAFFGQGTRLTVV.

In this sample, this clonotype turned up a few times. The chain couples TRBV2 to TRBJ1-4, with 7 bases that match TRBD1. The CDR3 contains 15 residues. Germline values: CDR1 SNHLY, CDR2 FYNNEI. Unmatched junction bases numbered 8, after V lost 5 bases and J lost 5 bases. This CDR3 is CASSPNRGRNEKLFF. CDR3 in DNA: TGTGCCAGCAGTCCCAACAGGGGACGGAATGAAAAACTGTTTTTT.

This clonotype was seen repeatedly, ten times or more. CDR3 loop: CASSGRIGSTHNEQFF. CDR3 in DNA: TGTGCCAGCAGCGGCAGAATCGGGAGTACTCACAATGAGCAGTTCTTC. The rearrangement uses TRBV9 and TRBJ2-1; D might be TRBD2 (6 bases). This CDR3 has 16 residues. CDR1 is SGDLS and CDR2 is YYNGEE in the germline V gene. Between the trimmed V and J ends, which lost 3 bases and 5 bases, there was a span of 18 bases.

This clonotype was counted between two and nine times. This sequence joins TRBV3-2 and TRBJ2-5; TRBD2 is the table's D call, not checked against the DNA. TRBV3-2 is an annotated pseudogene. The CDR3 extends over 19 amino acids. DNA of the CDR3: TGTGCCAGCAGCCTCCGTCGCGGGAGGTCCCCCTCGTACCAAGAGACCCAGTACTTC. This codes for CASSLRRGRSPSYQETQYF.

This clonotype was counted ten times or more. V usage is TRBV6-1 and J usage is TRBJ2-6, with unresolved D. The length of the CDR3 is 14 residues. Trimming cost V 6 bases and J 3 bases, with 9 bases left between them. The germline V gene has CDR1 MNHNS and CDR2 SASEGT. CDR3 residues: CASRLTGGANVLTF. CDR3 coding DNA: TGTGCCAGCAGACTGACCGGTGGGGCCAACGTCCTGACTTTC.

There are many counts of this clonotype. This chain uses TRBV4-1 with TRBJ1-2; D is unclear. Germline V lookup: CDR1 MGHRA, CDR2 YSYEKL. CDR3 length: 14 amino acids. V was trimmed by 3 bases and J by 6 bases, leaving 14 bases between them. In DNA, the CDR3 is TGCGCCAGCAGCCAGGCCAAAATCGGGGATGGCTACACCTTC. It translates to CASSQAKIGDGYTF.

V usage is TRBV4-1 and J usage is TRBJ2-5; either TRBD1 or TRBD2 may supply D (5 bases each). Germline lookup yields CDR1 MGHRA and CDR2 YSYEKL. Trimming took off 4 bases at V and 2 bases at J, with 14 bases between the two ends. This CDR3 is built from 15 residues. In nucleotides, the CDR3 is TGCGCCAGCAGCCGCGTAAGGGGCGGGCAAGAGACCCAGTACTTC. Residues: CASSRVRGGQETQYF.

Only a few counts were recorded for this clonotype. The rearrangement uses TRBV7-9 and TRBJ2-1; 7 bases agree with TRBD1. This CDR3 is 15 amino acids long. V trimming: 5 bases; J trimming: 0 bases; junction bases outside the gene matches: 4. Per the germline V gene, CDR1 is SEHNR and CDR2 is FQNEAQ (reference sequence). CDR3 protein: CASSPQGPSYNEQFF. The CDR3 region has the DNA TGTGCCAGCAGCCCACAGGGGCCCTCCTACAATGAGCAGTTCTTC.

In this sample, this clonotype turned up many times. The chain joins TRBV9 to TRBJ1-1; D is possibly TRBD1 (5 bases). Germline CDR1 and CDR2: SGDLS and YYNGEE. This CDR3 has 12 residues. Trimming removed 4 bases at V and 8 bases at J, with 12 bases between. Here the CDR3 reads CASSKTDSEAFF. CDR3 DNA sequence: TGTGCCAGCAGCAAAACAGACAGCGAAGCTTTCTTT.

This clonotype was detected a few times. The chain joins TRBV7-8 to TRBJ2-7; 7 bases map to TRBD1. V was clipped by 0 bases and J by 5 bases; unmatched bases: 7. The CDR3 totals 15 residues. Germline CDR1 and CDR2: SGHVS and FQNEAQ. The DNA of the CDR3 is TGTGCCAGCAGCTTAGCGGTAGGGGGCAGCGACGAGCAGTACTTC. Translation: CASSLAVGGSDEQYF.

In its sample, this clonotype was seen many times. The chain is built from TRBV6-5 and TRBJ2-5; no reliable D call. Germline loops: CDR1 MNHEY, CDR2 SVGAGI. This CDR3 contains 14 residues. Trimming pared 6 bases from V and 4 bases from J, leaving 15 bases between. The CDR3 protein is CASSPTWVRETQYF. The CDR3 DNA follows: TGTGCCAGCAGCCCCACCTGGGTCAGAGAGACCCAGTACTTC.

In its sample, this clonotype was seen a few times. This sequence joins TRBV3-1 and TRBJ1-2; unclear D gene. Looked up from germline, CDR1 is LGHDT and CDR2 is YNNKEL (reference sequence). The V end was cut by 3 bases, the J end by 0 bases, with 11 bases between. CDR3 length equals 15 residues. The DNA of the CDR3 is TGTGCCAGCAGCCATATCGGAGCCTCTAACTATGGCTACACCTTC. As protein: CASSHIGASNYGYTF.

This clonotype was found a few times. This chain uses TRBV23-1 with TRBJ1-1; D unresolved. TRBV23-1 is recorded as an ORF, its role being uncertain. The CDR3 spans 12 residues. V was cut by 2 bases and J by 8 bases, with 9 bases left in between. The CDR3 region is CASSQGWLEAFF. The CDR3 coding sequence is TGCGCCAGCAGTCAAGGGTGGTTGGAAGCTTTCTTT.

This clonotype has only a few counts. V and J are TRBV7-8 and TRBJ1-1; D unresolved. The CDR3 runs to 11 residues. V lost 5 bases and J 8 bases, leaving 9 bases between the germline ends. Germline loops: CDR1 SGHVS, CDR2 FQNEAQ. CDR3 loop: CASSQIEEAFF. Here the CDR3 DNA reads TGTGCCAGCAGCCAGATTGAGGAAGCTTTCTTT.

This clonotype showed up just a few times. The rearrangement uses TRBV5-1 and TRBJ2-2; weak D call: TRBD1 (6 bases). Germline values: CDR1 SGHRS, CDR2 YFSETQ. V dropped 0 bases and J dropped 1 base, with 16 bases sitting between them. The CDR3 has 18 residues. The CDR3 DNA is TGCGCCAGCAGCTTGGGCCTACTACGACAGGAGAACACCGGGGAGCTGTTTTTT. It yields the protein CASSLGLLRQENTGELFF. The entire variable domain, with the rest obtained from reference TRBV5-1 and TRBJ2-2, is as follows: KAGVTQTPRYLIKTRGQQVTLSCSPISGHRSVSWYQQTPGQGLQFLFEYFSETQRNKGNFPGRFSGRQFSNSRSEMNVSTLELGDSALYLCASSLGLLRQENTGELFFGEGSRLTVL.

In this sample, this clonotype turned up many times. This chain connects TRBV20-1 to TRBJ2-1; D perhaps matches TRBD2 (6 bases). CDR3 length: 14 amino acids. CDR1 DFQATT and CDR2 SNEGSKA come from the germline V gene (reference sequence). V shed 6 bases and J shed 6 bases, with 18 bases lying between them. The CDR3 sequence: CSARRDSRRNEQFF. Here the CDR3 DNA reads TGCAGTGCCCGGCGGGATTCCCGTCGCAATGAGCAGTTCTTC.

This clonotype was observed a handful of times. The chain couples TRBV6-6 to TRBJ1-5; 8 positions agree with TRBD1. The CDR3 runs to 15 residues. Germline values: CDR1 MNHNY, CDR2 SVGAGI (reference sequence). Trimming cost V 2 bases and J 0 bases; bases outside gene matches: 0. CDR3 region: CASSYDRGSNQPQHF. As DNA, the CDR3 is TGTGCCAGCAGTTACGACAGGGGTAGCAATCAGCCCCAGCATTTT.

This clonotype has ten or more counts. In DNA, the CDR3 is TGTGCCAGCAGCGTTAGCGGAGATACGCAGTATTTT. Protein: CASSVSGDTQYF. The rearrangement joins TRBV7-9 to TRBJ2-3, with a tentative D call TRBD2 (6 bases). Germline values: CDR1 SEHNR, CDR2 FQNEAQ (reference sequence). The CDR3 is 12 amino acids. Trimming shortened V by 5 bases and J by 5 bases, and 8 bases separated the two germline ends.

The rearrangement uses TRBV24-1 and TRBJ2-1, with TRBD2 identical over 7 bases. The CDR3 consists of 15 residues. Trimming cost V 6 bases and J 2 bases; bases outside gene matches: 6. In germline, CDR1 is KGHDR, CDR2 SFDVKD. The CDR3 loop reads CATSNGGSAYNEQFF. CDR3 nucleotides: TGTGCCACCAGTAACGGCGGGAGCGCCTACAATGAGCAGTTCTTC.

This clonotype was seen many times. This chain joins TRBV24-1 and TRBJ1-1; D is unclear. This CDR3 comprises 12 residues. CDR1 and CDR2 from the germline V gene are KGHDR and SFDVKD. Trimming shortened V by 7 bases and J by 1 base, and 6 bases separated the two germline ends. CDR3 region: CATSDRNTEAFF. The CDR3, as DNA: TGTGCCACCAGCGATAGGAACACTGAAGCTTTCTTT.

In its sample, this clonotype was seen a few times. This chain connects TRBV20-1 to TRBJ1-5; the D is unclear. CDR1 is DFQATT, CDR2 SNEGSKA, per germline (reference sequence). V lost 5 bases and J lost 9, with 11 bases in between. The CDR3 extends over 11 amino acids. CDR3 sequence reads: CSAVKDGPQHF. The DNA for the CDR3 is TGCAGTGCTGTTAAGGATGGGCCCCAGCATTTT.